These 19 T cell receptor beta chains originate from one sample sequenced in a study of shared clonotypes between healthy human individuals. Assay used: immunoSEQ multiplex PCR; TCRdb lists only in-frame clones, some missing. The sample consists of about 230,000 clones, over 60% of them appearing once. Sequences were obtained from memory CD4+ T cells sorted from blood. Subset given: CD45RA-negative fraction. These receptors all come from a man aged 30 to 39 in good health.

This rearrangement joins TRBV5-4 to TRBJ2-7; D might be TRBD1 or TRBD2, each matching 6 bases. The germline V gene encodes CDR1 SGHNT and CDR2 YYREEE (reference sequence). The ends were cut back, 4 bases at V and 3 bases at J, with 20 bases in the middle. The CDR3 totals 16 residues. The CDR3 loop is CASSPGVGRGVYEQYF. CDR3 nucleotides: TGTGCCAGCAGCCCCGGAGTGGGTAGGGGGGTCTACGAGCAGTACTTC.

The chain combines TRBV28 with TRBJ2-1; D tentatively fits TRBD1 or TRBD2 (7 bases each). The CDR3 totals 16 residues. V gave up 3 bases and J gave up 4 bases, with 16 bases separating them. Germline V gene lookup returns CDR1 MDHEN and CDR2 SYDVKM. The CDR3 spells CASSFLRGREYNEQFF. CDR3 nucleotides: TGTGCCAGCAGTTTCCTCAGGGGGAGGGAGTACAATGAGCAGTTCTTC. Drawing the rest from reference TRBV28 and TRBJ2-1, the complete variable domain is DVKVTQSSRYLVKRTGEKVFLECVQDMDHENMFWYRQDPGLGLRLIYFSYDVKMKEKGDIPEGYSVSREKKERFSLILESASTNQTSMYLCASSFLRGREYNEQFFGPGTRLTVL.

The chain joins TRBV5-5 to TRBJ2-5; 9 positions agree with TRBD2. The CDR3 totals 16 residues. Unmatched junction bases numbered 3, after V lost 0 bases and J lost 0 bases. Looked up from germline, CDR1 is SGHKS and CDR2 is YYEKEE (reference sequence). Here the CDR3 reads CASSLVLAGNQETQYF. CDR3 DNA sequence: TGTGCCAGCAGCTTGGTGCTAGCGGGAAACCAAGAGACCCAGTACTTC.

To note about this clone: The same CDR3 also results from other DNA sequences found in this sample. The chain employs TRBV9 and TRBJ2-5; 7 nucleotides line up with TRBD1. Looked up from germline, CDR1 is SGDLS and CDR2 is YYNGEE. This CDR3 is 14 amino acids long. Trimming at V came to 4 bases and at J to 1 base, leaving 4 bases not matched to a gene. The CDR3 loop is CASSTGTAQETQYF. CDR3 bases: TGTGCCAGCAGCACAGGGACAGCCCAAGAGACCCAGTACTTC.

This clone showed up just a few times. The chain is built from TRBV10-3 and TRBJ2-2; 7 bases agree with TRBD1. Trimming at V came to 3 bases and at J to 4 bases, leaving 11 bases not matched to a gene. In germline, CDR1 is ENHRY, CDR2 SYGVKD. CDR3 length equals 17 residues. CDR3: CAISDLRTGSGTGELFF. The CDR3 DNA sequence: TGTGCCATCAGTGACCTTAGGACAGGTTCGGGCACCGGGGAGCTGTTTTTT.

The gene calls are TRBV11-2 and TRBJ2-7; perhaps TRBD2 as D (5 bases). With 5 bases removed from V and 0 bases from J, the gap between germline ends came to 14 bases. Germline values: CDR1 SGHAT, CDR2 FQNNGV. The CDR3 loop spans 15 amino acids. CDR3 DNA sequence: TGTGCCAGCAGCCCGAGGGTGGGAAGCTCCTACGAGCAGTACTTC. Its translation is CASSPRVGSSYEQYF.

This clone was seen only a few times. The CDR3 sequence is CASSESSGTSREQFF. The CDR3 nucleotides are TGTGCCAGCAGTGAATCCAGCGGGACTTCACGGGAGCAGTTCTTC. The V gene is TRBV25-1, the J gene TRBJ2-1; 7 bases line up with TRBD2. J was trimmed by 10 bases and V by 1 base; bases with no gene match: 10. The CDR3 is 15 residues long. Germline V lookup: CDR1 MGHDK, CDR2 SYGVNS. Filled out from reference TRBV25-1 and TRBJ2-1, the complete variable domain reads EADIYQTPRYLVIGTGKKITLECSQTMGHDKMYWYQQDPGMELHLIHYSYGVNSTEKGDLSSESTVSRIRTEHFPLTLESARPSHTSQYLCASSESSGTSREQFFGPGTRLTVL.

This chain links TRBV5-4 with TRBJ2-7; a possible D gene is TRBD1 (6 bases). CDR3 length: 15 amino acids. Per the germline V gene, CDR1 is SGHNT and CDR2 is YYREEE (reference sequence). The germline V and J ends were trimmed by 1 base and 1 base, with 12 bases remaining between them. CDR3 nucleotide sequence: TGTGCCAGCAGCTTGAGGACGCAGGGGTCCTACGAGCAGTACTTC. Protein: CASSLRTQGSYEQYF.

This clone has a single count. CDR3 protein: CASSLKFASGSYEQYF. CDR3 DNA: TGTGCCAGCAGCTTAAAGTTTGCTAGCGGGAGCTACGAGCAGTACTTC. V is TRBV7-2 and J is TRBJ2-7; 10 bases match TRBD2. V trimming: 2 bases; J trimming: 3 bases; junction bases outside the gene matches: 7. This CDR3 has 16 amino acids. Germline assignment: CDR1 SGHTA and CDR2 FQGNSA. The complete variable domain, with remaining parts taken from reference TRBV7-2 and TRBJ2-7, reads GAGVSQSPSNKVTEKGKDVELRCDPISGHTALYWYRQSLGQGLEFLIYFQGNSAPDKSGLPSDRFSAERTGGSVSTLTIQRTQQEDSAVYLCASSLKFASGSYEQYFGPGTRLTVT.

The CDR3 coding sequence is TGTGCCAGCTCACTTTGGCCACAGGGGGCGAGCACAGATACGCAGTATTTT. It specifies CASSLWPQGASTDTQYF. This chain uses TRBV18 with TRBJ2-3; 9 nucleotides agree with TRBD1. V trimming: 4 bases; J trimming: 0 bases; junction bases outside the gene matches: 8. The CDR3 has 17 amino acids. Looked up from germline, CDR1 is KGHSH and CDR2 is LQKENI.

The rearrangement links TRBV18 to TRBJ2-5, with TRBD1 matching over 8 bases. V shed 1 base and J 4 bases; nucleotides not matched to a gene: 8. This CDR3 contains 16 residues. Germline CDR1 and CDR2: KGHSH and LQKENI. Here the CDR3 reads CASSPLETGEVETQYF. CDR3 coding DNA: TGTGCCAGCTCACCACTCGAGACAGGGGAAGTAGAGACCCAGTACTTC. Supplemented by reference TRBV18 and TRBJ2-5, the full variable domain reads NAGVMQNPRHLVRRRGQEARLRCSPMKGHSHVYWYRQLPEEGLKFMVYLQKENIIDESGMPKERFSAEFPKEGPSILRIQQVVRGDSAAYFCASSPLETGEVETQYFGPGTRLLVL.

This clone was seen many times. CDR3 in DNA: TGTGCCAGCAGGAGGGACTCGGACGAGCAGTACTTC. This codes for CASRRDSDEQYF. The chain recombines TRBV5-6 with TRBJ2-7; tentative D call: TRBD2 (6 bases). CDR3 length: 12 amino acids. Deletions cut 5 bases from V and 5 bases from J, with 11 bases between. Per the germline V gene, CDR1 is SGHDT and CDR2 is YYEEEE.

V and J are TRBV5-1 and TRBJ2-5; 12 bases line up with TRBD2. There are 18 residues in the CDR3. V lost 0 bases to trimming and J lost 1 base; unmatched junction nucleotides: 7. CDR1 and CDR2 from the germline V gene are SGHRS and YFSETQ. The CDR3 nucleotides read TGCGCCAGCAGCTTGGGGACTAGCGGGAAGACAACCCAAGAGACCCAGTACTTC. Its translation: CASSLGTSGKTTQETQYF.

The chain carries TRBV5-5 and TRBJ2-1, with TRBD2 identical over 7 bases. V dropped 4 bases and J dropped 7; count of bases not matched to a gene: 14. This CDR3 comprises 16 residues. Germline CDR1 SGHKS, CDR2 YYEKEE (reference sequence). The chain's CDR3 is CASSPIVVEGGNEQFF. CDR3 coding DNA: TGTGCCAGCAGCCCGATAGTGGTCGAGGGAGGGAATGAGCAGTTCTTC.

This clone was recorded many times. The rearrangement joins TRBV18 to TRBJ2-7; D is possibly TRBD1 or TRBD2 (5 bases each). The ends were cut back, 3 bases at V and 6 bases at J, with 12 bases in the middle. CDR1 is KGHSH and CDR2 is LQKENI in the germline V gene. The CDR3 contains 13 residues. Here the CDR3 DNA reads TGTGCCAGCTCACCCGGGACCGAAGGCGAGCAGTACTTC. This codes for CASSPGTEGEQYF.

This chain links TRBV9 with TRBJ2-3; the D gene is possibly TRBD1 (5 bases). Per the germline V gene, CDR1 is SGDLS and CDR2 is YYNGEE. V was clipped by 4 bases and J by 0 bases, with 9 bases between them. This CDR3 is 14 amino acids long. This CDR3 reads CASSKTGSTDTQYF. CDR3 DNA: TGTGCCAGCAGCAAAACAGGTAGCACAGATACGCAGTATTTT. The variable domain in full, completed from reference TRBV9 and TRBJ2-3, reads DSGVTQTPKHLITATGQRVTLRCSPRSGDLSVYWYQQSLDQGLQFLIQYYNGEERAKGNILERFSAQQFPDLHSELNLSSLELGDSALYFCASSKTGSTDTQYFGPGTRLTVL.

The chain joins TRBV6-5 to TRBJ2-1; possibly TRBD2 for D (5 bases). V was trimmed by 6 bases and J by 6 bases, leaving 15 bases between them. CDR1 is MNHEY and CDR2 is SVGAGI in the germline V gene. The CDR3 runs 14 residues. The CDR3 bases are TGTGCCAGCAGGGGGAGTTCTTTGGGCAATGAGCAGTTCTTC. It specifies CASRGSSLGNEQFF.

This clone was observed many times. Other DNA sequences from this sample encode an identical CDR3 as well. The CDR3 region has the DNA TGTGCCAGCAGTTCAGGGGATAGCTACGAGCAGTACTTC. This codes for CASSSGDSYEQYF. The chain combines TRBV27 with TRBJ2-7, with D perhaps matching TRBD1 (6 bases). The germline CDR1 and CDR2 sequences are MNHEY and SMNVEV (reference sequence). Trimming shortened V by 4 bases and J by 3 bases, and 10 bases separated the two germline ends. The CDR3 runs to 13 residues.

V usage is TRBV10-3 and J usage is TRBJ2-2; D is ambiguous. Germline V gene data show CDR1 as ENHRY and CDR2 as SYGVKD. This CDR3 region has 12 residues. Trimming stripped 10 bases from V and 4 bases from J, with 10 bases between. The CDR3 sequence: CATGFGTGELFF. The CDR3, as DNA: TGTGCCACCGGGTTCGGCACCGGGGAGCTGTTTTTT.